What follows are 22 T cell receptor beta chains derived from one specimen sequenced in a study of a mutant IDH1 vaccine in newly diagnosed glioma. Time point here: baseline, week 1 (first vaccination visit). Documented treatment: pre-vaccination baseline after standard-of-care therapy. Sequencing used immunoSEQ multiplex PCR; TCRdb keeps in-frame clones, though not all of them. Here the sample spans about 38,000 clones, around 80% being singletons. Sequenced here: PBMCs, sampled from a glioma patient treated with radiotherapy, temozolomide or both. The receptors shown here come from a man in his forties with glioma. Some clones in this sample may be carry-over from other donors' samples.

The chain couples TRBV5-1 to TRBJ2-1; D gene unclear. The V gene lost 0 bases and the J gene lost 4 bases, with 8 bases spanning the gap. The germline V gene encodes CDR1 SGHRS and CDR2 YFSETQ. The CDR3 covers 14 residues. CDR3 sequence (DNA): TGCGCCAGCAGCTTGGGCAGTCCGTACAATGAGCAGTTCTTC. Encoded protein: CASSLGSPYNEQFF.

The rearrangement uses TRBV18 and TRBJ2-7, with D tentatively TRBD1 or TRBD2 (5 bases each). The germline CDR1 and CDR2 sequences are KGHSH and LQKENI. Trimming removed 8 bases from V and 3 bases from J, with 11 bases in between. The CDR3 spans 12 residues. In DNA, the CDR3 is TGTGCCAGCACAGACAGCGGCTACGAGCAGTACTTC. This translates into CASTDSGYEQYF.

The chain uses TRBV7-2 and TRBJ1-1; no reliable D call. The CDR3 loop spans 13 amino acids. Germline values: CDR1 SGHTA, CDR2 FQGNSA. V lost 2 bases, J lost 5 bases, and 9 bases lay in between. The CDR3 is CASSLSGYTEAFF. CDR3 in DNA: TGTGCCAGCAGCTTATCGGGATATACTGAAGCTTTCTTT.

V usage is TRBV9 and J usage is TRBJ1-1; no definite D call. Trimming left V 0 bases short and J 0 bases short, with 6 bases between. Germline V gene data show CDR1 as SGDLS and CDR2 as YYNGEE. This CDR3 is 14 amino acids long. The CDR3 loop reads CASSVASLNTEAFF. For the CDR3, the DNA is TGTGCCAGCAGCGTAGCTAGCTTGAACACTGAAGCTTTCTTT.

The rearrangement joins TRBV10-3 to TRBJ2-3; D remains unclear. The germline V and J ends were trimmed by 7 bases and 3 bases, with 5 bases remaining between them. Germline V CDR1 and CDR2: ENHRY, SYGVKD. CDR3 size: 11 residues. CDR3 sequence: CAITDTDTQYF. The CDR3 bases are TGTGCCATCACCGATACAGATACGCAGTATTTT.

The CDR3 nucleotides read TGCGCCAGCACCCCGGACAGGGGACATGTAAGCACAGATACGCAGTATTTT. Translated: CASTPDRGHVSTDTQYF. V is TRBV5-1 and J is TRBJ2-3, with TRBD1 identical over 9 bases. The CDR3 runs to 17 residues. Per germline, CDR1 SGHRS and CDR2 YFSETQ. V lost 6 bases, J lost 0 bases, and 11 bases stayed unmatched.

The V and J genes are TRBV9 and TRBJ2-3, with D tentatively TRBD1 or TRBD2 (5 bases each). CDR3 length: 14 amino acids. CDR1 and CDR2 from the germline V gene are SGDLS and YYNGEE. V was shortened by 0 bases and J by 5 bases, with 10 bases between the two germline ends. The CDR3 spells CASSVVVGEDTQYF. The CDR3 DNA follows: TGTGCCAGCAGCGTAGTAGTGGGGGAAGATACGCAGTATTTT.

V is TRBV20-1 and J is TRBJ2-7, with D hard to call. The CDR3 loop spans 11 amino acids. V dropped 3 bases and J dropped 3 bases, with 6 bases sitting between them. Germline CDR1 reads DFQATT; CDR2 reads SNEGSKA (reference sequence). The CDR3 DNA reads TGCAGTGCTAGCTCCAGCTACGAGCAGTACTTC. Translating gives CSASSSYEQYF.

The V gene is TRBV2, the J gene TRBJ1-1; unclear D gene. This CDR3 has 13 residues. The germline gives CDR1 SNHLY, CDR2 FYNNEI. CDR3 in amino acids: CAIFQSGRTEAFF. The CDR3 DNA follows: TGTGCAATATTCCAGTCGGGCAGGACTGAAGCTTTCTTT.

The CDR3 sequence: CASSQVLQGYGYTF. The DNA of the CDR3 is TGCGCCAGCAGCCAAGTCCTCCAGGGCTATGGCTACACCTTC. This chain joins TRBV4-3 and TRBJ1-2; the D gene is possibly TRBD1 (5 bases). Germline V gene sequence: CDR1 LGHNA, CDR2 YSLEER. V lost 1 base and J 4 bases, leaving 10 bases between the germline ends. This CDR3 region has 14 residues.

This rearrangement joins TRBV15 to TRBJ1-1; 9 bases line up with TRBD1. The CDR3 totals 16 residues. The V segment lost 0 bases and the J segment 7 bases; nucleotides outside the gene matches: 9. Germline V lookup: CDR1 LNHNV, CDR2 YYDKDF (reference sequence). CDR3 in amino acids: CATSRDYDRGRSEAFF. The CDR3 DNA follows: TGTGCCACCAGCAGAGATTACGACAGGGGGAGAAGTGAAGCTTTCTTT. The variable domain in full, completed from reference TRBV15 and TRBJ1-1, reads DAMVIQNPRYQVTQFGKPVTLSCSQTLNHNVMYWYQQKSSQAPKLLFHYYDKDFNNEADTPDNFQSRRPNTSFCFLDIRSPGLGDTAMYLCATSRDYDRGRSEAFFGQGTRLTVV.

The V and J genes are TRBV30 and TRBJ1-6; 9 nucleotides agree with TRBD1. CDR1 and CDR2 from the germline V gene are GTSNPN and SVGIG (reference sequence). V lost 6 bases, J lost 7 bases, and 4 bases stayed unmatched. There are 13 residues in the CDR3. CDR3 sequence (DNA): TGTGCCTGCAGACAGGGGGACAATTCACCCCTCCACTTT. Residues: CACRQGDNSPLHF.

There are a few counts of this clone. The gene calls are TRBV6-5 and TRBJ2-7; a possible D gene is TRBD1 (6 bases). V dropped 8 bases and J dropped 2 bases, with 16 bases sitting between them. The CDR3 sequence is 14 residues long. From germline, CDR1 is MNHEY and CDR2 SVGAGI. CDR3 amino acids: CASVTGVFPYEQYF. The CDR3, as DNA: TGTGCCAGCGTGACAGGTGTTTTTCCCTACGAGCAGTACTTC.

The chain uses TRBV5-1 and TRBJ2-1; 9 bases align to TRBD1. Germline V gene data show CDR1 as SGHRS and CDR2 as YFSETQ. The CDR3 length is 14 residues. Germline trimming cut 1 base from V and 5 bases from J; bases unmatched to any gene: 1. The CDR3, as DNA: TGCGCCAGCAGCTTGCGGACAGGGGACAATGAGCAGTTCTTC. This codes for CASSLRTGDNEQFF.

The chain carries TRBV2 and TRBJ2-7, with D possibly TRBD1 on 6 matching bases. Deletions cut 5 bases from V and 11 bases from J, with 13 bases between. Germline V CDR1 and CDR2: SNHLY, FYNNEI. This CDR3 has 11 residues. The CDR3 sequence: CASSTQGIEYF. The CDR3 DNA follows: TGTGCCAGCAGTACCCAGGGGATCGAGTACTTC.

CDR3 sequence: CASSPGGEGRRYGYTF. The CDR3 DNA reads TGTGCCAGTAGTCCCGGGGGAGAGGGCCGCCGATACGGCTACACCTTC. The chain links TRBV19 to TRBJ1-2; perhaps TRBD1 as D (5 bases). The germline V gene has CDR1 LNHDA and CDR2 SQIVND (reference sequence). V lost 5 bases, J lost 8 bases, and 24 bases lay in between. CDR3 length equals 16 residues.

The chain couples TRBV2 to TRBJ2-7; D gene uncertain. The CDR3 has 14 amino acids. V lost 7 bases, J lost 4 bases, and 17 bases lay in between. In germline, CDR1 is SNHLY, CDR2 FYNNEI. The CDR3 coding sequence is TGTGCCAGCATGCCGCGGCAGGCAGGTTACGAGCAGTACTTC. Residues: CASMPRQAGYEQYF.

As DNA, the CDR3 is TGTGCCAGCAGCTTGGGGGTCCCGGTTCCTTTCTTT. Its protein is CASSLGVPVPFF. This chain joins TRBV5-4 and TRBJ1-1, with D hard to call. The CDR3 spans 12 residues. Germline CDR1 is SGHNT and CDR2 is YYREEE (reference sequence). V was trimmed by 0 bases and J by 12 bases, leaving 12 bases between them.

This clone has only a few counts. The chain links TRBV2 to TRBJ1-5, with a possible D match to TRBD1 (5 bases). Deletions cut 3 bases from V and 0 bases from J, with 9 bases between. CDR1 is SNHLY, CDR2 FYNNEI, per germline. The CDR3 has 15 amino acids. CDR3 DNA: TGTGCCAGCAGTGAGGGACGTAATAGCAATCAGCCCCAGCATTTT. Amino acid sequence: CASSEGRNSNQPQHF.

This chain connects TRBV7-9 to TRBJ2-7; no clear D gene. Germline V gene sequence: CDR1 SEHNR, CDR2 FQNEAQ (reference sequence). This CDR3 contains 15 residues. V gave up 3 bases and J gave up 5 bases, with 17 bases separating them. CDR3 in DNA: TGTGCCAGCAGCTTGGATGCTGGCTCTGAGGACGAGCAGTACTTC. It translates to CASSLDAGSEDEQYF.

The chain recombines TRBV5-4 with TRBJ2-3; D is undetermined. The CDR3 runs to 12 residues. The germline gives CDR1 SGHNT, CDR2 YYREEE (reference sequence). Trimming stripped 4 bases from V and 2 bases from J, with 5 bases between. This CDR3 reads CASSQSTDTQYF. CDR3 bases: TGTGCCAGCAGCCAATCCACAGATACGCAGTATTTT.

This clone is judged medium-sized. The V call is TRBV6-1, the J call TRBJ1-2, with D possibly TRBD1 on 5 matching bases. Germline CDR1 is MNHNS and CDR2 is SASEGT. The CDR3 has 16 amino acids. Trimming cost V 2 bases and J 0 bases, with 13 bases left between them. In nucleotides, the CDR3 is TGTGCCAGCAGTGAAATCGGGGCGCTGGCTAACTATGGCTACACCTTC. Protein sequence: CASSEIGALANYGYTF.